These 3 T cell receptor beta chains originate from one sample sequenced in a study of blood T cell repertoires in COVID-19. Data came from immunoSEQ multiplex PCR; TCRdb stores just in-frame clones and leaves some out. This table has 160,000 or so clones, about 83% appearing once. The sample was peripheral blood. The receptor set was obtained from an elderly woman with acute or convalescent COVID-19.

For the CDR3, the DNA is TGTGCCAGCTCACTCACCGAGGGTGCCCACGAGCAGTACTTC. This sequence encodes CASSLTEGAHEQYF. The V call is TRBV18, the J call TRBJ2-7, with D tentatively TRBD2 (5 bases). The germline V gene has CDR1 KGHSH and CDR2 LQKENI. V lost 4 bases and J 5 bases, leaving 15 bases between the germline ends. CDR3 length: 14 amino acids.

The chain couples TRBV19 to TRBJ2-3; 11 bases map to TRBD1. This CDR3 has 15 amino acids. CDR1 is LNHDA and CDR2 is SQIVND in the germline V gene (reference sequence). J was trimmed by 4 bases and V by 10 bases; bases with no gene match: 10. CDR3 coding DNA: TGTGCCACTAAGGACAGGGGGCTTGGCTCAGATACGCAGTATTTT. Protein sequence: CATKDRGLGSDTQYF.

CDR3 region: CSVGQGNPTDTQYF. The CDR3, as DNA: TGCAGCGTAGGACAGGGTAATCCCACAGATACGCAGTATTTT. The chain carries TRBV29-1 and TRBJ2-3, with 8 nucleotides matching TRBD1. Trimming removed 6 bases from V and 2 bases from J; junction bases left unmatched: 7. This CDR3 is 14 amino acids long. CDR1 is SQVTM and CDR2 is ANQGSEA in the germline V gene.